A selection of T cell receptor beta chains follows, all from one sample in a study of cytomegalovirus exposure and HLA in healthy donors. Method: immunoSEQ multiplex PCR; TCRdb's copy keeps in-frame clones and lacks some. The repertoire consists of about 130,000 clones, with approximately 82% occurring once and the leading ten covering 1.5%. Sample: PBMCs. The receptor set was obtained from a man aged 35-49 years in good health and CMV-seronegative. Both conserved end residues are part of each CDR3. The D gene is left open where the match is weak. The size of a clone is reported for some rows only, either as once, few or many, or as a class for expanded clones.

j_gene: TRBJ2-3; abundance: NA; d_gene: NA; len: 13; v_gene: TRBV27; CDR3nt: TGTGCCAGCAGTTTAGTACTCACAGATACGCAGTATTTT; CDR3aa: CASSLVLTDTQYF
j_gene: TRBJ1-1; abundance: NA; d_gene: NA; len: 17; v_gene: TRBV18; CDR3nt: TGTGCCAGCTCACAGGTGGATAGAGGCCTCATGAACACTGAAGCTTTCTTT; CDR3aa: CASSQVDRGLMNTEAFF
j_gene: TRBJ1-1; abundance: NA; d_gene: TRBD1; len: 12; v_gene: TRBV7-3; CDR3nt: TGTGCCAGCAGCTCTCGGACAGGGGTGGCTTTCTTT; CDR3aa: CASSSRTGVAFF
j_gene: TRBJ2-5; abundance: NA; d_gene: TRBD1; len: 13; v_gene: TRBV28; CDR3nt: TGTGCCAGCAGCCGAACAGGGGAAGAGACCCAGTACTTC; CDR3aa: CASSRTGEETQYF
j_gene: TRBJ2-1; abundance: once; d_gene: TRBD2; len: 15; v_gene: TRBV4-3; CDR3nt: TGCGCCAGCAGCCAAGATCTGGCGGGGGGTGGTGAGCAGTTCTTC; CDR3aa: CASSQDLAGGGEQFF
j_gene: TRBJ2-2; abundance: NA; d_gene: NA; len: 15; v_gene: TRBV11-1; CDR3nt: TGTGCCAGCACCCTAGGGGCCAGTAACACCGGGGAGCTGTTTTTT; CDR3aa: CASTLGASNTGELFF
j_gene: TRBJ1-3; abundance: once; d_gene: NA; len: 16; v_gene: TRBV6-1; CDR3nt: TGTGCCAGCAGTGACGGGGAAGTCAGGCGTAGGGACACCATATATTTT; CDR3aa: CASSDGEVRRRDTIYF
j_gene: TRBJ2-1; abundance: NA; d_gene: TRBD2; len: 13; v_gene: TRBV7-6; CDR3nt: TGTGCCAGCAACATAGCGGGAGGAGGCGAGCAGTTCTTC; CDR3aa: CASNIAGGGEQFF
j_gene: TRBJ2-7; abundance: NA; d_gene: NA; len: 13; v_gene: TRBV27; CDR3nt: TGTGCCAGCAGTTTATCGCAGAACTACGAGCAGTACTTC; CDR3aa: CASSLSQNYEQYF
j_gene: TRBJ2-3; abundance: NA; d_gene: TRBD1; len: 16; v_gene: TRBV9; CDR3nt: TGTGCCAGCAGCCTTCAGGGGGCACCTAGCACAGATACGCAGTATTTT; CDR3aa: CASSLQGAPSTDTQYF
j_gene: TRBJ2-6; abundance: NA; d_gene: TRBD2; len: 20; v_gene: TRBV4-1; CDR3nt: TGCGCCAGCAGCCAAGTTTTTTTTACTAGCGGGGATTCTGGGGCCAACGTCCTGACTTTC; CDR3aa: CASSQVFFTSGDSGANVLTF
j_gene: TRBJ1-4; abundance: once; d_gene: TRBD1; len: 14; v_gene: TRBV28; CDR3nt: TGTGCCAGCAGTTCCGGGACAGGGGTAGAAAAACTGTTTTTT; CDR3aa: CASSSGTGVEKLFF
j_gene: TRBJ2-1; abundance: NA; d_gene: NA; len: 15; v_gene: TRBV30; CDR3nt: TGTGCCTGGAGTCCCCGGGCTAGCCCTGGGAATGAGCAGTTCTTC; CDR3aa: CAWSPRASPGNEQFF
j_gene: TRBJ2-5; abundance: NA; d_gene: TRBD1; len: 14; v_gene: TRBV5-1; CDR3nt: TGCGCCAGCAGCTTGGCCGACAGGGCTGAGACCCAGTACTTC; CDR3aa: CASSLADRAETQYF
j_gene: TRBJ1-5; abundance: NA; d_gene: NA; len: 15; v_gene: TRBV25-1; CDR3nt: TGTGCTAAAGGAATGGGCTACAATAGCAATCAGCCCCAGCATTTT; CDR3aa: CAKGMGYNSNQPQHF
j_gene: TRBJ2-1; abundance: NA; d_gene: TRBD2; len: 15; v_gene: TRBV2; CDR3nt: TGTGCCAGCAGTCAGACTAGCGGGAGCATCGATGAGCAGTTCTTC; CDR3aa: CASSQTSGSIDEQFF
j_gene: TRBJ2-1; abundance: once; d_gene: TRBD2; len: 16; v_gene: TRBV25-1; CDR3nt: TGTGCCAGCAGGCCCCAGGGCGGGAGGGCCTCAAATGAGCAGTTCTTC; CDR3aa: CASRPQGGRASNEQFF
j_gene: TRBJ1-1; abundance: NA; d_gene: NA; len: 13; v_gene: TRBV5-1; CDR3nt: TGCGCCAGCAGCTTGGGTGGGGGGATTGAAGCTTTCTTT; CDR3aa: CASSLGGGIEAFF
j_gene: TRBJ1-5; abundance: NA; d_gene: NA; len: 14; v_gene: TRBV2; CDR3nt: TGTGCCAGCAGGGCACAGACCAGCAATCAGCCCCAGCATTTT; CDR3aa: CASRAQTSNQPQHF
j_gene: TRBJ2-5; abundance: NA; d_gene: TRBD2; len: 12; v_gene: TRBV29-1; CDR3nt: TGCAGCTCTTCATGGGGGGGAAAGACCCAGTACTTC; CDR3aa: CSSSWGGKTQYF
j_gene: TRBJ2-1; abundance: NA; d_gene: NA; len: 14; v_gene: TRBV5-1; CDR3nt: TGCGCCAGCAGCTTGGCCTGGTTAGTAGATGAGCAGTTCTTC; CDR3aa: CASSLAWLVDEQFF
j_gene: TRBJ2-6; abundance: NA; d_gene: NA; len: 16; v_gene: TRBV4-3; CDR3nt: TGCGCCAGCAGCCAAGTTCGGTTGGCTGGGGCCAACGTCCTGACTTTC; CDR3aa: CASSQVRLAGANVLTF
j_gene: TRBJ2-3; abundance: NA; d_gene: NA; len: 16; v_gene: TRBV6-5; CDR3nt: TGTGCCAGCAGTTACGGGAAGGGTCAGGGCACGGATACGCAGTATTTT; CDR3aa: CASSYGKGQGTDTQYF
j_gene: TRBJ2-7; abundance: once; d_gene: NA; len: 14; v_gene: TRBV10-3; CDR3nt: TGTGCCATCAGTGAGCCCGGGACTTCTTACGAGCAGTACTTC; CDR3aa: CAISEPGTSYEQYF
j_gene: TRBJ1-5; abundance: NA; d_gene: TRBD1; len: 16; v_gene: TRBV19; CDR3nt: TGTGCCAGTAGTATTCGGGACAGGGGATTGGATCAGCCCCAGCATTTT; CDR3aa: CASSIRDRGLDQPQHF
j_gene: TRBJ2-7; abundance: NA; d_gene: NA; len: 14; v_gene: TRBV4-2; CDR3nt: TGTGCCAGCAGCCAAGGACCCCAGGGGTACGAGCAGTACTTC; CDR3aa: CASSQGPQGYEQYF
j_gene: TRBJ2-3; abundance: NA; d_gene: TRBD1; len: 14; v_gene: TRBV5-1; CDR3nt: TGCGCCAGCAGCCTACAGGGGGCAATCGATACGCAGTATTTT; CDR3aa: CASSLQGAIDTQYF
j_gene: TRBJ2-5; abundance: NA; d_gene: TRBD2; len: 24; v_gene: TRBV7-3; CDR3nt: TGTGCCAGCAGCTTAAGACCCCAGATGTATAACGGACTAGCGGGAGGGGGAATCCAAGAGACCCAGTACTTC; CDR3aa: CASSLRPQMYNGLAGGGIQETQYF
j_gene: TRBJ1-5; abundance: NA; d_gene: TRBD1; len: 14; v_gene: TRBV19; CDR3nt: TGTGCCAGTAGTAGGACGGACAGGGAGCACCCCCAGCATTTT; CDR3aa: CASSRTDREHPQHF
j_gene: TRBJ2-1; abundance: NA; d_gene: NA; len: 13; v_gene: TRBV4-1; CDR3nt: TGCGCCAGCAGCCAACTCGTCTACAATGAGCAGTTCTTC; CDR3aa: CASSQLVYNEQFF
j_gene: TRBJ2-7; abundance: NA; d_gene: TRBD1; len: 14; v_gene: TRBV2; CDR3nt: TGTGCCAGCAGTGCTGGGGGACAGGGCTACGAGCAGTACTTC; CDR3aa: CASSAGGQGYEQYF
j_gene: TRBJ1-5; abundance: NA; d_gene: NA; len: 18; v_gene: TRBV6-1; CDR3nt: TGTGCCAGCAGTGAACCCCAACCGTGGCAGAATAGCAATCAGCCCCAGCATTTT; CDR3aa: CASSEPQPWQNSNQPQHF
j_gene: TRBJ1-2; abundance: once; d_gene: NA; len: 13; v_gene: TRBV6-6; CDR3nt: TGTGCCAGCTTAGACAATTCTAACTATGGCTACACCTTC; CDR3aa: CASLDNSNYGYTF
j_gene: TRBJ2-7; abundance: once; d_gene: TRBD2; len: 14; v_gene: TRBV19; CDR3nt: TGTGCCTCCGGGACTAGCGGGAGCGGTTACGAGCAGTACTTC; CDR3aa: CASGTSGSGYEQYF